A single sample is the source of the 32 T cell receptor beta chains below, sequenced in a study of T cell clonality in common variable immunodeficiency. The repertoire was sequenced with immunoSEQ multiplex PCR; TCRdb's copy has only in-frame clones and lacks some. The sample presents about 37,000 clones, none singletons. Specimen: peripheral blood mononuclear cells. The receptors stem from a person between 18 and 75 years old in good health.

This clone was found many times. The CDR3 extends 3 residues past the end of the read, so its final part is completed from the germline J gene. The genes are TRBV5-1 and TRBJ2-4; TRBD1 agrees at 9 bases. Germline V lookup: CDR1 SGHRS, CDR2 YFSETQ. The CDR3 spans 14 residues. Trimming removed 6 bases from V and 6 bases from J; junction bases left unmatched: 7. The covered CDR3 bases are TGCGCCAGCACACTTACGACAGGGGGAAACATT. Translation: CASTLTTGGNI. The entire CDR3 protein is CASTLTTGGNIQYF.

The table lists this clone with many counts. One end of the junction fails to match germline, which may point to a read error. From the germline J gene comes the end of the CDR3, since the read stops 3 residues before it. The gene calls are TRBV7-9 and TRBJ1-2; 10 bases are shared with TRBD1. There are 15 residues in the CDR3. CDR1 SEHNR and CDR2 FQNEAQ come from the germline V gene (reference sequence). CDR3 DNA (partial): TGTGCCAGCAGTTTAGCGGGACAGGGGTTGAGTGGC. It codes for CASSLAGQGLSG. The CDR3 in its entirety is CASSLAGQGLSGYTF.

Only a few counts were recorded for this clone. With the read ending 3 residues before the CDR3 end, the germline J gene is used to fill in that end. The chain combines TRBV5-1 with TRBJ1-6; 7 bases map to TRBD1. The CDR3 sequence is 16 residues long. V lost 0 bases and J lost 5; bases outside the gene matches: 5. Looked up from germline, CDR1 is SGHRS and CDR2 is YFSETQ. CDR3 residues: CASSLDRGRDNSPLHF. Partial CDR3 DNA: TGCGCCAGCAGCTTGGACAGGGGTCGGGATAATTCACCC.

This clone was counted a few times. The read finishes 3 residues shy of the CDR3 end, and the germline J gene is used to complete it. The chain recombines TRBV7-6 with TRBJ1-4, with D possibly TRBD1 on 6 matching bases. Germline V CDR1 and CDR2: SGHVS, FNYEAQ. The CDR3 consists of 13 residues. The V end lost 5 bases, the J end lost 10 bases, and 14 bases lay between the germline ends. CDR3 amino acids: CASSPYREGKLFF. The DNA read from the CDR3 is TGTGCCAGCAGCCCTTACAGGGAAGGAAAA.

This clone was seen ten or more times. A junction end diverges from the germline sequence, so it may reflect a read error. The DNA ends 3 residues before the CDR3 does, and the rest of the CDR3 is filled in from the germline J gene. This sequence joins TRBV7-7 and TRBJ2-2; D not resolved. The germline V gene has CDR1 SSHAT and CDR2 FNYEAQ (reference sequence). This CDR3 is built from 14 residues. This CDR3 reads CASRSGTNTGELFF. The CDR3 DNA, read in part, is TGTGCTAGCAGGTCTGGCACGAACACCGGGGAG.

At least ten counts were recorded for this clone. The read falls 3 residues short of the CDR3 end, and the missing part is taken from the germline J gene. J is TRBJ1-2 and V is TRBV9, with D uncertain. Germline values: CDR1 SGDLS, CDR2 YYNGEE. The CDR3 has 13 amino acids. CDR3 DNA, as far as it was read: TGTGCCAGCAGCGTAGAAGAGGGCCAAGGC. It is translated as CASSVEEGQG. The entire CDR3 protein reads CASSVEEGQGYTF.

This clone was counted at least ten times. The read ends 3 residues before the CDR3 terminus; that terminus is restored from the germline J gene. This chain joins TRBV12-3 or TRBV12-4 and TRBJ2-3, with TRBD1 matching 9 bases. Trimming removed 6 bases from V and 1 base from J; junction bases left unmatched: 8. The CDR3 spans 16 residues. This CDR3 reads CASRRTGATRTDTQYF. The covered CDR3 bases are TGTGCCAGCAGAAGGACAGGGGCCACCCGCACAGATACG.

This clone was picked up many times. CDR3 sequence: CASSPYEGAADTQYF. The sequenced CDR3 bases are TGTGCCAGTAGTCCCTATGAGGGGGCCGCAGATACG. The gene calls are TRBV19 and TRBJ2-3; 7 nucleotides align to TRBD1. The observed sequence ends 3 residues before the CDR3 terminus, with the missing tail filled in from the germline J gene. Germline trimming cut 5 bases from V and 4 bases from J; bases unmatched to any gene: 9. Germline V gene data show CDR1 as LNHDA and CDR2 as SQIVND (reference sequence). The CDR3 has 15 residues.

The sample holds a few counts of this clone. The CDR3 extends 3 residues past the end of the read, so its final part is completed from the germline J gene. This sequence joins TRBV7-9 and TRBJ2-2; 10 bases line up with TRBD1. Germline lookup yields CDR1 SEHNR and CDR2 FQNEAQ (reference sequence). The CDR3 is made up of 14 amino acids. Trimming took 6 bases from V and 4 from J; bases not matched to a gene: 2. The CDR3 DNA, read in part, is TGTGCCAGCAGTCGGACAGGGGGCACCGGGGAG. Residues: CASSRTGGTGE. The entire CDR3 reads CASSRTGGTGELFF.

This clone has a count of ten or more. Coverage ceases 3 residues before the CDR3 finishes, and the germline J gene fills in the end. The rearrangement joins TRBV20-1 to TRBJ2-2; 10 bases map to TRBD2. CDR1 is DFQATT and CDR2 is SNEGSKA in the germline V gene (reference sequence). This CDR3 contains 16 residues. J lost 6 bases, V lost 3 bases, and 10 bases had no gene match. CDR3 in amino acids: CSARREGTSVSGELFF. Incomplete CDR3 DNA: TGCAGTGCTAGGCGGGAAGGGACTAGCGTGTCCGGGGAG.

This clone was counted ten times or more. The read comes to an end 3 residues before the CDR3 does, leaving the germline J gene to fill in the end. The V and J genes are TRBV2 and TRBJ2-7, with TRBD2 matching 8 bases. The trim removed 6 bases at V and 4 bases at J, leaving 11 bases unmatched. Germline values: CDR1 SNHLY, CDR2 FYNNEI. This CDR3 is 15 amino acids long. The CDR3 bases that were read are TGTGCCAGCAGCGCTAGTAGCGGGACGTCGTACGAG. Encoded protein: CASSASSGTSYE. The full CDR3 is CASSASSGTSYEQYF.

Many counts were recorded for this clone. The CDR3 goes on 3 residues after the read ends, and that part is filled in from the germline J gene. The J gene is TRBJ1-4, the V gene TRBV19, with 9 bases matching TRBD1. After removal of 6 bases from V and 8 bases from J, the junction contained 10 bases not matched to a gene. This CDR3 has 15 residues. Germline V gene sequence: CDR1 LNHDA, CDR2 SQIVND (reference sequence). The CDR3 sequence is CASSELGQGNEKLFF. Incomplete CDR3 DNA: TGTGCCAGTAGCGAATTGGGACAGGGAAACGAAAAA.

At least ten counts were recorded for this clone. The observed sequence ends 3 residues before the CDR3 terminus, with the missing tail filled in from the germline J gene. The chain joins TRBV6-1 to TRBJ1-2, with D maybe TRBD1 (5 bases). Deletions cut 3 bases from V and 2 bases from J, with 7 bases between. From germline, CDR1 is MNHNS and CDR2 SASEGT. The CDR3 spans 13 residues. The CDR3 is CASSDPGNYGYTF. The CDR3 bases that were read are TGTGCCAGCAGTGACCCAGGGAACTATGGC.

This clone was seen at least ten times. Read sequence stops 3 residues before the CDR3 end, and the germline J gene provides the missing end. V and J are TRBV5-1 and TRBJ2-3; unclear D gene. The V end lost 0 bases, the J end lost 2 bases, and 10 bases lay between the germline ends. The CDR3 runs to 15 residues. Germline CDR1 and CDR2: SGHRS and YFSETQ. The CDR3 is CASSLAVVPTDTQYF. Incomplete CDR3 DNA: TGCGCCAGCAGCTTGGCCGTCGTCCCCACAGATACG.

This clone was observed a handful of times. The read comes to an end 3 residues before the CDR3 does, leaving the germline J gene to fill in the end. This chain joins TRBV5-1 and TRBJ2-3; D remains unclear. The CDR3 spans 14 residues. Germline V gives CDR1 SGHRS, CDR2 YFSETQ. CDR3 sequence: CASSLASLQETQYF. The sequenced CDR3 bases are TGCGCCAGCAGCTTGGCCTCACTCCAAGAGACG.

This clone came up many times. The CDR3 is cut off 3 residues early in the read; its end comes from the germline J gene. The V gene is TRBV5-1, the J gene TRBJ2-5; 10 nucleotides line up with TRBD1. Trimming took 4 bases from V and 5 from J; bases not matched to a gene: 2. This CDR3 is built from 13 residues. Germline CDR1 reads SGHRS; CDR2 reads YFSETQ. The chain's CDR3 is CASSPGQGETQYF. The CDR3 bases that were read are TGCGCCAGCAGCCCGGGACAGGGGGAGACC.

Points on this clone: The observed sequence ends 3 residues before the CDR3 terminus, with the missing tail filled in from the germline J gene. The chain employs TRBV5-1 and TRBJ2-2, with a weak D call TRBD1 (6 bases). The length of the CDR3 is 14 residues. CDR1 and CDR2 (germline): SGHRS, YFSETQ. The CDR3 protein is CASSPDRNREKLFF. CDR3 DNA, as far as it was read: TGCGCCAGCAGCCCTGACAGGAATAGGGAAAAG.

As concerns this clone: The sequenced fragment ends 3 residues before the CDR3 boundary, so the rest is inferred from the germline J gene. This rearrangement joins TRBV7-2 to TRBJ2-2, with D uncertain. Looked up from germline, CDR1 is SGHTA and CDR2 is FQGNSA. V lost 5 bases, J lost 4 bases, and 11 bases lay in between. The CDR3 loop spans 14 amino acids. The sequenced part of the CDR3 DNA is TGTGCCAGCAGCCTCATGGGCTTCACCGGGGAG. Protein sequence: CASSLMGFTGE. The entire CDR3 sequence reads CASSLMGFTGELFF.

This clone was seen ten or more times. The read comes to an end 3 residues before the CDR3 does, leaving the germline J gene to fill in the end. The chain employs TRBV20-1 and TRBJ2-7; D is perhaps TRBD2 (6 bases). CDR1 DFQATT and CDR2 SNEGSKA come from the germline V gene (reference sequence). With 3 bases removed from V and 2 bases from J, the gap between germline ends came to 17 bases. The CDR3 length is 15 residues. The CDR3 is CSARIRAGLAYEQYF. The CDR3 bases that were read are TGCAGTGCTAGGATAAGGGCGGGATTAGCCTACGAG.

On this clone itself: The CDR3 extends 3 residues past the end of the read, so its final part is completed from the germline J gene. V and J are TRBV7-9 and TRBJ1-1, with no clear D. Germline loops: CDR1 SEHNR, CDR2 FQNEAQ (reference sequence). This CDR3 comprises 14 residues. The V gene lost 3 bases and the J gene lost 3 bases, with 11 bases spanning the gap. The CDR3 sequence is CASSFGPRDTEAFF. CDR3 DNA (partial): TGTGCCAGCAGCTTTGGGCCACGCGACACTGAA.

This clone was seen at least ten times. The read is 3 residues too short to cover the CDR3 end, so that end is filled in from the germline J gene. The chain employs TRBV2 and TRBJ2-4; 8 nucleotides match TRBD2. Germline loops: CDR1 SNHLY, CDR2 FYNNEI. Unmatched junction bases numbered 17, after V lost 4 bases and J lost 6 bases. This CDR3 is 18 amino acids long. The part of the CDR3 DNA that was read is TGTGCCAGCAGTGGACTCTCCGAGCGGGGGAGGATGGTAAACATT. It is translated as CASSGLSERGRMVNI. The full-length CDR3 reads as CASSGLSERGRMVNIQYF.

This clone was observed many times. Coverage ceases 3 residues before the CDR3 finishes, and the germline J gene fills in the end. V gene TRBV2 combines with J gene TRBJ2-7; 9 positions agree with TRBD2. The CDR3 length is 18 residues. The J segment lost 0 bases and the V segment lost 6 bases, leaving 15 bases of the junction unmatched. Germline V gene data show CDR1 as SNHLY and CDR2 as FYNNEI. This CDR3 reads CASRGPVRREGSSYEQYF. Partial CDR3 DNA: TGTGCCAGCAGGGGCCCCGTGAGGCGGGAGGGTAGCTCCTACGAG.

This clone was recorded a few times. A read error may explain this, as a much larger clone is one base away. The sequence runs out 3 residues before the end of the CDR3; the remainder is reconstructed from the germline J gene. This chain joins TRBV5-1 and TRBJ2-2, with D perhaps matching TRBD1 (6 bases). This CDR3 is 14 amino acids long. Germline-derived CDR1 and CDR2 are SGHRS and YFSETQ. Partial CDR3 DNA: TGCGCCAGCTCTACAGGGAACACAGGCTCACCG. Translating it yields CASSTGNTGSP. The entire CDR3 reads CASSTGNTGSPLFF.

CDR3 DNA (partial): TGTGCCAGCAGAAAGGGGGAGACC. It encodes CASRKGET. The whole CDR3 protein reads CASRKGETQYF. V and J are TRBV11-2 and TRBJ2-5; tentatively, D is TRBD1 (5 bases). The read halts 3 residues ahead of the CDR3 end, with the missing end drawn from the germline J gene. Germline values: CDR1 SGHAT, CDR2 FQNNGV. The CDR3 is 11 residues long. Trimming left V 6 bases short and J 5 bases short, with 7 bases between. The full variable domain, rest sourced from reference TRBV11-2 and TRBJ2-5, is EAGVAQSPRYKIIEKRQSVAFWCNPISGHATLYWYQQILGQGPKLLIQFQNNGVVDDSQLPKDRFSAERLKGVDSTLKIQPAKLEDSAVYLCASRKGETQYFGPGTRLLVL.

This clone was seen ten or more times. Read coverage stops 3 residues before the CDR3 terminus; the germline J gene supplies the remainder. This chain joins TRBV18 and TRBJ2-4; 8 nucleotides match TRBD1. CDR3 size: 12 residues. Germline CDR1 and CDR2: KGHSH and LQKENI. This CDR3 reads CASSSDRVVQYF. Partial CDR3 DNA: TGTGCCAGCTCATCGGACAGGGTGGTT.

This clone was counted ten times or more. The missing CDR3 end, 3 residues past where the read stops, is filled in from the germline J gene. The V and J genes are TRBV6-2 or TRBV6-3 and TRBJ1-4, with D possibly matching TRBD1 (6 bases). V was trimmed by 8 bases and J by 7 bases, leaving 11 bases between them. The CDR3 is made up of 12 amino acids. Germline CDR1 is MNHEY and CDR2 is SVGEGT. The CDR3 DNA, read in part, is TGTGCCAGCGCAGGGGAGGGTGAAAAA. It codes for CASAGEGEK. The whole CDR3 sequence is CASAGEGEKLFF.

This clone was counted ten times or more. The CDR3 is cut off 3 residues early in the read; its end comes from the germline J gene. This chain links TRBV5-4 with TRBJ2-5; 13 bases match TRBD2. Per germline, CDR1 SGHNT and CDR2 YYREEE (reference sequence). The CDR3 is 14 residues long. CDR3 DNA, as far as it was read: TGTGCCAGCAGCTCCGGGACTAGCGGGACTACC. The encoded protein is CASSSGTSGTT. The entire CDR3 protein is CASSSGTSGTTQYF.

This clone was observed at least ten times. Read data end 3 residues before the CDR3 end; the end is taken from the germline J gene. The chain uses TRBV20-1 and TRBJ1-3; D unclear. The CDR3 consists of 13 residues. The ends were cut back, 5 bases at V and 4 bases at J, with 12 bases in the middle. Germline CDR1 is DFQATT and CDR2 is SNEGSKA (reference sequence). CDR3 sequence reads: CSARPTAGNTIYF. CDR3 bases read: TGCAGTGCTCGCCCGACTGCCGGAAACACC.

Ten or more counts support this clone. Read data end 3 residues before the CDR3 end; the end is taken from the germline J gene. V is TRBV19 and J is TRBJ2-1, with 9 bases fitting TRBD2. V was pared by 3 bases and J by 6 bases, with 3 bases of the junction left unmatched. Per germline, CDR1 LNHDA and CDR2 SQIVND (reference sequence). The CDR3 has 14 residues. The CDR3 loop is CASSMRGGRNEQFF. The sequenced part of the CDR3 DNA is TGTGCCAGTAGTATGCGGGGGGGCCGCAATGAG.

This clone was seen repeatedly, ten times or more. The read terminates 3 residues ahead of where the CDR3 ends, so the germline J gene completes it. The rearrangement joins TRBV5-1 to TRBJ2-7, with TRBD1 identical over 10 bases. This CDR3 spans 15 amino acids. V lost 5 bases, J lost 0 bases, and 5 bases stayed unmatched. The germline gives CDR1 SGHRS, CDR2 YFSETQ. CDR3 DNA, as far as it was read: TGCGCCAGCAGTTCCGACAGGGGGCCCTCCTACGAG. It specifies CASSSDRGPSYE. The entire CDR3 sequence reads CASSSDRGPSYEQYF.

This clone was recorded at least ten times. The read terminates 3 residues ahead of where the CDR3 ends, so the germline J gene completes it. This chain joins TRBV30 and TRBJ2-3; 13 bases line up with TRBD2. Germline values: CDR1 GTSNPN, CDR2 SVGIG (reference sequence). The CDR3 totals 15 residues. V was pared by 4 bases and J by 1 base, with 2 bases of the junction left unmatched. CDR3 residues: CAWTGLAGGTDTQYF. CDR3 DNA, as far as it was read: TGTGCCTGGACCGGACTAGCGGGGGGCACAGATACG.

This clone was counted many times. Partial CDR3 DNA: TGTGCCAGTAGTGGGGGGGGCATAGCCAAAAACATT. Amino acids: CASSGGGIAKNI. The complete CDR3 protein is CASSGGGIAKNIQYF. This chain joins TRBV19 and TRBJ2-4, with TRBD2 as a possible D gene (7 bases). The sequence runs out 3 residues before the end of the CDR3; the remainder is reconstructed from the germline J gene. CDR3 length equals 15 residues. Germline CDR1 LNHDA, CDR2 SQIVND (reference sequence). V was clipped by 5 bases and J by 0 bases, with 11 bases between them.